Below are 3 T cell receptor beta chains sequenced from a single sample in a study of T cell repertoires in cytomegalovirus infection. For these receptors, no antigen is known. One entry per CDR3 protein results from TCRdb running MiXCR on the reads. The sample lists some 920,000 distinct CDR3 sequences, 31% occurring once. The sequences come from cultured CD8+ T cells from PBMCs, collected from culture after CMV antigen stimulation. The source of these receptors is a human donor in good health (CMV status not recorded). Some clones in this sample may be carry-over from other donors' samples.

The chain couples TRBV7-9 to TRBJ2-3; 12 bases fit TRBD2. This CDR3 spans 16 amino acids. V was clipped by 5 bases and J by 5 bases; unmatched bases: 8. Germline CDR1 SEHNR, CDR2 FQNEAQ (reference sequence). The CDR3 sequence is CASSLRLAGAGDTQYF. CDR3 nucleotides: TGTGCCAGCAGCCTTCGACTAGCGGGGGCCGGAGATACGCAGTATTTT.

Of note for this clonotype: It may be a read error: a sequence one base away is much more abundant. V and J are TRBV7-6 and TRBJ1-2; D uncertain. CDR3 length equals 15 residues. Germline V gives CDR1 SGHVS, CDR2 FNYEAQ. The V gene lost 5 bases and the J gene lost 3 bases, with 16 bases spanning the gap. CDR3 residues: CASSPGIHLDYGYTF. The CDR3 coding sequence is TGTGCCAGCAGCCCCGGGATCCATCTAGACTATGGCTACACCTTC. The full variable domain, completed using reference TRBV7-6 and TRBJ1-2, is GAGVSQSPRYKVTKRGQDVALRCDPISGHVSLYWYRQALGQGPEFLTYFNYEAQQDKSGLPNDRFSAERPEGSISTLTIQRTEQRDSAMYRCASSPGIHLDYGYTFGSGTRLTVV.

The chain couples TRBV12-5 to TRBJ1-1; D is ambiguous. V dropped 3 bases and J dropped 3 bases, with 8 bases sitting between them. The CDR3 runs 13 residues. In germline, CDR1 is LGHNT, CDR2 FRNRAP. DNA of the CDR3: TGTGCTAGTGGTTTAAGGGTGGACACTGAAGCTTTCTTT. It is translated as CASGLRVDTEAFF.